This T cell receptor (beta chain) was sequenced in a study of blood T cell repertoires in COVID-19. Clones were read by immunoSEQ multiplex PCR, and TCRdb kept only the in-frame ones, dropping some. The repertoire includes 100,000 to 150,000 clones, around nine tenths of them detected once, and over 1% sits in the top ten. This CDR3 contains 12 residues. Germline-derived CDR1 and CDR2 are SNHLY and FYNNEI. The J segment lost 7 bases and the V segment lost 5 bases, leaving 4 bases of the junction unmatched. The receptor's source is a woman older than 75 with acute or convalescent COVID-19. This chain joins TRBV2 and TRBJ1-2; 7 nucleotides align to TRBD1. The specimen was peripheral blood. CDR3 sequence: CASSRGLAGYTF. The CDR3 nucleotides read TGTGCCAGCAGTAGGGGGCTTGCTGGCTACACCTTC.